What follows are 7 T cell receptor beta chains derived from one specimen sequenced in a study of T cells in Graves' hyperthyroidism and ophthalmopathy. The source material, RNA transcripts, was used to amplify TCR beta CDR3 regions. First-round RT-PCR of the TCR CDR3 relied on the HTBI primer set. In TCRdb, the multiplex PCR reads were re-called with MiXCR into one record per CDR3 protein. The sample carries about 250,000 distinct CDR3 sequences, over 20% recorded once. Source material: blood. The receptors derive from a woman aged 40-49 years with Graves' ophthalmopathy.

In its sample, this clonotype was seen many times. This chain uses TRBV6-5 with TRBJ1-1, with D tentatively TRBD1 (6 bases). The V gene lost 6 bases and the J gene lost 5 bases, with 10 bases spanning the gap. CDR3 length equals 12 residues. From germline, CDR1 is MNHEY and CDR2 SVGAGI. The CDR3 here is CASRTQGTEAFF. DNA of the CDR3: TGTGCCAGCAGAACACAGGGTACTGAAGCTTTCTTT.

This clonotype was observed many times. CDR3 in amino acids: CASSSGTKYEQYF. CDR3 in DNA: TGTGCCAGCAGCTCCGGGACAAAATACGAGCAGTACTTC. The gene calls are TRBV6-1 and TRBJ2-7; tentative D call: TRBD1 (6 bases). CDR3 length: 13 amino acids. CDR1 and CDR2 (germline): MNHNS, SASEGT. V lost 6 bases, J lost 4 bases, and 13 bases lay in between.

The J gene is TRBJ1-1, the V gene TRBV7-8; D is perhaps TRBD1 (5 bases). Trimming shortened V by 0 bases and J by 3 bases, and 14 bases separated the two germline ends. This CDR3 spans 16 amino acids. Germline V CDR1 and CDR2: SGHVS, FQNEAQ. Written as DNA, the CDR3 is TGTGCCAGCAGCTTAGCGCGATACGGGGGTCACACTGAAGCTTTCTTT. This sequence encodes CASSLARYGGHTEAFF. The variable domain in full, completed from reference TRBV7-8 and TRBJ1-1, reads GAGVSQSPRYKVAKRGQDVALRCDPISGHVSLFWYQQALGQGPEFLTYFQNEAQLDKSGLPSDRFFAERPEGSVSTLKIQRTQQEDSAVYLCASSLARYGGHTEAFFGQGTRLTVV.

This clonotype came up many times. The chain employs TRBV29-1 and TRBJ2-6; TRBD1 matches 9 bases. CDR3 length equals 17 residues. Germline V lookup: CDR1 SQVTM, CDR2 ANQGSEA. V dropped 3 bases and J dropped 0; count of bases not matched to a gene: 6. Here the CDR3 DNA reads TGCAGCGTTGAGGGGGGACAGGGAGACTCTGGGGCCAACGTCCTGACTTTC. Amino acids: CSVEGGQGDSGANVLTF.

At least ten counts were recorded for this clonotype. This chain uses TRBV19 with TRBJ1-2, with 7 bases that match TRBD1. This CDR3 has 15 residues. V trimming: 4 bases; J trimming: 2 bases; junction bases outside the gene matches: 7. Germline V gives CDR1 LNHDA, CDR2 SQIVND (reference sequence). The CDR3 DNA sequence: TGTGCCAGTAGTAAAGGAGACAGGGTAAACTATGGCTACACCTTC. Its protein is CASSKGDRVNYGYTF.

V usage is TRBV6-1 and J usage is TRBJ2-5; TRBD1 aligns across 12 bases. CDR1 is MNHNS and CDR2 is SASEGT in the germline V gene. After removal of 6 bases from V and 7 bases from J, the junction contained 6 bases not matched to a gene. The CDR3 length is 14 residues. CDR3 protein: CASRTSGQGATQYF. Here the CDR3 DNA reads TGTGCCAGCAGAACATCGGGACAGGGGGCGACCCAGTACTTC.

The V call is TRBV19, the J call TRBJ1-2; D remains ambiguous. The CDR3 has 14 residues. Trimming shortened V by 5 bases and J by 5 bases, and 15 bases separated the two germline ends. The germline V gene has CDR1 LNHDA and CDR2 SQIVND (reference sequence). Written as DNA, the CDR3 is TGTGCCAGTAGTCCTCTACTTGGGGTTTATGGCTACACCTTC. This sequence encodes CASSPLLGVYGYTF.